The 9 T cell receptor beta chains listed next were all sequenced from one sample in a study of control samples from healthy donors and cancer patients. The protocol was immunoSEQ multiplex PCR, while the TCRdb copy is restricted to in-frame clones and leaves out a portion. The sample lists about 140,000 clones; roughly 94% were seen once. The sequencing sample was made of blood. These receptors were obtained from a man between 40 and 49 years old in good health.

The V call is TRBV9, the J call TRBJ2-3; D is ambiguous. The germline CDR1 and CDR2 sequences are SGDLS and YYNGEE. The V gene lost 0 bases and the J gene lost 2 bases, with 13 bases spanning the gap. The CDR3 is 16 amino acids. The CDR3 protein is CASSVDSNLYTDTQYF. The CDR3 DNA sequence: TGTGCCAGCAGCGTAGATTCTAACCTGTACACAGATACGCAGTATTTT.

The J gene is TRBJ1-3, the V gene TRBV11-1; D gene unclear. This CDR3 region has 15 residues. Germline CDR1 SGHAT, CDR2 FQDESV (reference sequence). The V and J ends lost 5 bases and 2 bases respectively, with 13 bases between them. The CDR3 sequence is CASSKGRIPGNTIYF. DNA of the CDR3: TGTGCCAGCAGCAAAGGACGGATACCTGGAAACACCATATATTTT.

The V call is TRBV18, the J call TRBJ1-6; no reliable D call. Trimming pared 2 bases from V and 6 bases from J, leaving 2 bases between. Germline-derived CDR1 and CDR2 are KGHSH and LQKENI. The CDR3 spans 12 residues. Here the CDR3 reads CASSPSNSPLHF. CDR3 sequence (DNA): TGTGCCAGCTCACCATCTAATTCACCCCTCCACTTT. The complete variable domain, with remaining parts taken from reference TRBV18 and TRBJ1-6, reads NAGVMQNPRHLVRRRGQEARLRCSPMKGHSHVYWYRQLPEEGLKFMVYLQKENIIDESGMPKERFSAEFPKEGPSILRIQQVVRGDSAAYFCASSPSNSPLHFGNGTRLTVT.

This sequence joins TRBV6-5 and TRBJ2-1; TRBD2 aligns across 15 bases. The length of the CDR3 is 14 residues. Unmatched junction bases numbered 2, after V lost 7 bases and J lost 7 bases. From germline, CDR1 is MNHEY and CDR2 SVGAGI. CDR3 DNA: TGTGCCAGCACCGGGACTAGCGGGGGGAATGAGCAGTTCTTC. Translated, it gives CASTGTSGGNEQFF.

V and J are TRBV9 and TRBJ1-2; 10 bases fit TRBD1. The CDR3 is 15 residues long. Losses at the gene ends were 3 bases for V and 3 bases for J; bases not matched to a gene: 5. The germline V gene has CDR1 SGDLS and CDR2 YYNGEE. The CDR3 sequence is CASSAGTGEDYGYTF. Written as DNA, the CDR3 is TGTGCCAGCAGCGCAGGGACAGGGGAGGACTATGGCTACACCTTC.

The V call is TRBV3-1 (or the pseudogene TRBV3-2), the J call TRBJ1-1; 8 bases map to TRBD1. CDR1 LGHDT and CDR2 YNNKEL come from the germline V gene (reference sequence). Trimming took 1 base from V and 12 from J; bases not matched to a gene: 7. The CDR3 sequence is 13 residues long. The CDR3 here is CASSQGAGGSTFF. The DNA for the CDR3 is TGTGCCAGCAGCCAAGGGGCAGGGGGCTCGACTTTCTTT.

The chain carries TRBV28 and TRBJ2-7; weak D call: TRBD2 (6 bases). CDR1 is MDHEN and CDR2 is SYDVKM in the germline V gene. V lost 3 bases and J lost 5, with 17 bases in between. The CDR3 consists of 15 residues. CDR3 nucleotides: TGTGCCAGCAGTTTTCTTGGATCGTGGAGGGACGAGCAGTACTTC. This codes for CASSFLGSWRDEQYF.

The V call is TRBV6-5, the J call TRBJ2-7; D is ambiguous. Germline V gives CDR1 MNHEY, CDR2 SVGAGI. The CDR3 totals 15 residues. V lost 0 bases and J lost 3, with 12 bases in between. DNA of the CDR3: TGTGCCAGCAGTTACTCTCCGGGCTTCGGCTACGAGCAGTACTTC. This encodes CASSYSPGFGYEQYF.

The chain joins TRBV28 to TRBJ1-4; D is unresolved. Deletions cut 0 bases from V and 5 bases from J, with 7 bases between. There are 14 residues in the CDR3. CDR1 is MDHEN, CDR2 SYDVKM, per germline. The CDR3 DNA reads TGTGCCAGCAGTTTATGGAGTTTGAATGAAAAACTGTTTTTT. This sequence encodes CASSLWSLNEKLFF.